Below, one TCR beta chain is given with its context. These data originate in a study of blood T cell repertoires in COVID-19. Only in-frame clones appear in the TCRdb table, and some are missing; sequencing was by immunoSEQ multiplex PCR. The data contain about 27,000 clones, roughly 88% of them singletons. The CDR3 has 15 residues. Between the trimmed V and J ends, which lost 1 base and 2 bases, there was a span of 9 bases. Looked up from germline, CDR1 is LNHNV and CDR2 is YYDKDF (reference sequence). The sequenced sample was peripheral blood. The chain links TRBV15 to TRBJ2-1; D not resolved. This sequence originates from a woman between 45 and 60 years old with active COVID-19. The CDR3 DNA reads TGTGCCACCAGCAGAGCCGGCGGAACCTACAATGAGCAGTTCTTC. Translating gives CATSRAGGTYNEQFF.